This T cell receptor beta chain was retrieved from a study of cytomegalovirus exposure and HLA in healthy donors. In the study overall: An early release of data contained 75 million to 100 million unique TCRs, which came from HLA-typed donors. Overall study results and limits: Associated with HLA alleles at 0.05 false discovery rate in a later analysis were about 17,000 TCR beta sequences.

CDR1 SGDLS and CDR2 YYNGEE come from the germline V gene. The V gene lost 3 bases and the J gene lost 10 bases, with 17 bases spanning the gap. This CDR3 is 15 amino acids long. As concerns this clone: The target antigen is unknown. The same CDR3 is also encoded by other DNA sequences in this sample.

This PCR relied on a set of 60 Vbeta primers and 13 Jbeta primers. Using immunoSEQ multiplex PCR, the repertoire was profiled, and TCRdb retains in-frame clones only, with some absent. In the table there are about 100,000 clones, 82% of which are singletons. The origin of this receptor is a man younger than 40 in good health and CMV-seropositive. J is TRBJ1-6 and V is TRBV9, with no clear D. The specimen was PBMCs. The CDR3 region has the DNA TGTGCCAGCAGCGCGGACTTGCCCTTTAACTCACCCCTCCACTTT. Protein product: CASSADLPFNSPLHF.